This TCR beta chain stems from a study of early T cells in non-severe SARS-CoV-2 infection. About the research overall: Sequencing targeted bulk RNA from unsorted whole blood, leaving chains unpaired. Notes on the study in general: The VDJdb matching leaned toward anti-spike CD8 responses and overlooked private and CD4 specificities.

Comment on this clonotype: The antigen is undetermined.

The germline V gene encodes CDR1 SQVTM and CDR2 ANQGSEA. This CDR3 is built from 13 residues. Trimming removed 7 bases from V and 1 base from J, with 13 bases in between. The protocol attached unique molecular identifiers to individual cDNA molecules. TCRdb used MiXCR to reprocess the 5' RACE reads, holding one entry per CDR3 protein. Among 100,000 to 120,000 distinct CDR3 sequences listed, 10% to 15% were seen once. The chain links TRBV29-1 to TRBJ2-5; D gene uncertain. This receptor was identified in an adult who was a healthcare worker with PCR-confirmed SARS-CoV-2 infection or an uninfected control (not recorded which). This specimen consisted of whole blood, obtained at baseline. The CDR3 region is CSGARGPQETQYF. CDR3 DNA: TGCAGCGGAGCCCGCGGACCCCAAGAGACCCAGTACTTC.